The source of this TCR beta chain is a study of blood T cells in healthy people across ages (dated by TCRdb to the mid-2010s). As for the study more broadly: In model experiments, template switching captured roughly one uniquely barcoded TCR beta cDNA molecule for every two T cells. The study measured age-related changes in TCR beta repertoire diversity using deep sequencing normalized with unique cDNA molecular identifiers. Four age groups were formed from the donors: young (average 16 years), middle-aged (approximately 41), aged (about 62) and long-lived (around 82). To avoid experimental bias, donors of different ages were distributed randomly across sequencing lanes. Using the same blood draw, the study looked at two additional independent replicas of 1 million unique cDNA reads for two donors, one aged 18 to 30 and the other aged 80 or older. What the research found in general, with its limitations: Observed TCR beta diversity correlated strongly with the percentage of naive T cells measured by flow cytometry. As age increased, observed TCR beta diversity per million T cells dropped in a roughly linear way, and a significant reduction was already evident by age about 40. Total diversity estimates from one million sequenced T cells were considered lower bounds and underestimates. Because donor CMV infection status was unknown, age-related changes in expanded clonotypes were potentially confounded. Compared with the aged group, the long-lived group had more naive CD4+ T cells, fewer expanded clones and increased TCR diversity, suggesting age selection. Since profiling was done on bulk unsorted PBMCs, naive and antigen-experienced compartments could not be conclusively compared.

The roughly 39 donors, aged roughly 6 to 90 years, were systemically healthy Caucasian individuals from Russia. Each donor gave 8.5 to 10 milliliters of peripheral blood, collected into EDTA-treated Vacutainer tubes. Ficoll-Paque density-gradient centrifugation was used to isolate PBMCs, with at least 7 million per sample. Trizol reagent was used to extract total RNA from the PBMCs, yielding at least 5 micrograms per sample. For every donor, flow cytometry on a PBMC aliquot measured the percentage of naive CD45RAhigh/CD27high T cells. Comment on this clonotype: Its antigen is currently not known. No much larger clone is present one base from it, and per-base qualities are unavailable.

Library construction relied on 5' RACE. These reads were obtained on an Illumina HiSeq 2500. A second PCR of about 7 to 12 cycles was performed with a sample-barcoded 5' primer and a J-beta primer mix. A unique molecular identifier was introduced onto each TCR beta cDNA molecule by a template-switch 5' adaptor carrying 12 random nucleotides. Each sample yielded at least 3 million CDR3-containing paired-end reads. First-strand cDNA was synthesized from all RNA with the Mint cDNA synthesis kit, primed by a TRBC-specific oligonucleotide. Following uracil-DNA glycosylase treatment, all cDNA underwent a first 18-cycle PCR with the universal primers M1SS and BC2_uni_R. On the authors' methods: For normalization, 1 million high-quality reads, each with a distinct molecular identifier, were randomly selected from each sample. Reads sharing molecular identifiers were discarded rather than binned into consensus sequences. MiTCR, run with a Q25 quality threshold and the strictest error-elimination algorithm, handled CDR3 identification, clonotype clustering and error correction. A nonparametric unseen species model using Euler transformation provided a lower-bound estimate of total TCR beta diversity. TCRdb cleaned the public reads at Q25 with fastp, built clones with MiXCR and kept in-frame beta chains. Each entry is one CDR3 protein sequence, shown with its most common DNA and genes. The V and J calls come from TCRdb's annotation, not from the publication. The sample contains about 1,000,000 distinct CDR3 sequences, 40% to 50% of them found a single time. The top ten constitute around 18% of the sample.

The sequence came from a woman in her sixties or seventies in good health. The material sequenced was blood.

The CDR3 protein sequence reads: CSALPGLGGETQYF. The DNA sequence is given as TGCAGTGCCCTACCGGGACTAGGGGGGGAGACCCAGTACTTC. Here the chain combines TRBV20-1 and TRBJ2-5; 8 bases in the junction line up with TRBD2. There are 14 amino acids in the CDR3, from cysteine to phenylalanine inclusive. The entry retains the CDR3 DNA only, 42 bases that are in frame from base 1. The V end gives up 6 bases and the J end 5 bases, leaving 11 bases in the junction not matched to a gene. Per the germline V gene (reference sequence), DFQATT is the CDR1 and SNEGSKA is the CDR2.